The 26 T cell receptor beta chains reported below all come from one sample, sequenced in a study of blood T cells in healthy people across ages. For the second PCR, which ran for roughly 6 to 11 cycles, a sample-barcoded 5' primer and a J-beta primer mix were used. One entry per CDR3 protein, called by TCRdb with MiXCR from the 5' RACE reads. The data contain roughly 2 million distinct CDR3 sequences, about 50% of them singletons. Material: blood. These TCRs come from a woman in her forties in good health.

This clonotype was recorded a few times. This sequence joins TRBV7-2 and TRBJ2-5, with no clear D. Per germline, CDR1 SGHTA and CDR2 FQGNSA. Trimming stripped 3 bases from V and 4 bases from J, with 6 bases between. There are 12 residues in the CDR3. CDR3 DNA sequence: TGTGCCAGCAGCTTTTGGGCAGAGACCCAGTACTTC. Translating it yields CASSFWAETQYF.

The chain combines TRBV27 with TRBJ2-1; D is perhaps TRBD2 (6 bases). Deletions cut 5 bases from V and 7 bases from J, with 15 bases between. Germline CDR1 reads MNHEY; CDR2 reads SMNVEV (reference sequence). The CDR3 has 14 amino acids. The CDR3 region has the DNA TGTGCCAGCAGTCGTACTTGGGGGGAAAATGAGCAGTTCTTC. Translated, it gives CASSRTWGENEQFF.

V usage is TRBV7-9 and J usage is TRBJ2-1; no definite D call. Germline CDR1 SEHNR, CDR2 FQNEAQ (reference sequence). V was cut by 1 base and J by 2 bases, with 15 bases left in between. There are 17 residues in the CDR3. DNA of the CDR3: TGTGCCAGCAGCTTAGTAGGAACCACCATCACCTACAATGAGCAGTTCTTC. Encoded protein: CASSLVGTTITYNEQFF.

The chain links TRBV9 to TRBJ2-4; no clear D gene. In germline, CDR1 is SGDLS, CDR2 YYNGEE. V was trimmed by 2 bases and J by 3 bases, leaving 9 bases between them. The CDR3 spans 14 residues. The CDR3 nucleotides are TGTGCCAGCAGCGTTACAGTAGTCAAAAACATTCAGTACTTC. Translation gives CASSVTVVKNIQYF.

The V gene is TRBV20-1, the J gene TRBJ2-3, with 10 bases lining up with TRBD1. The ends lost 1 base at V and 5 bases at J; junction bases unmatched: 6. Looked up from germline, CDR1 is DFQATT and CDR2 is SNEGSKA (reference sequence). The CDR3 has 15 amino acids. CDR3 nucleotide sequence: TGCAGTGCTAGAGTGACAGGGGGCTGGGAAGATACGCAGTATTTT. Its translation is CSARVTGGWEDTQYF.

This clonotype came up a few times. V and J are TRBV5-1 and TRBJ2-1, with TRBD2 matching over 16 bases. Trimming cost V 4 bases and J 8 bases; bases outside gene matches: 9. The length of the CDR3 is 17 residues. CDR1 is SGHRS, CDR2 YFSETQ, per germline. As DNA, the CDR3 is TGCGCCAGCAGCCCCGGGACTAGCGGGGGGGCAGTTCATGAGCAGTTCTTC. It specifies CASSPGTSGGAVHEQFF.

The CDR3 sequence: CSARAGGPYNEQFF. CDR3 sequence (DNA): TGCAGTGCTAGAGCCGGGGGACCCTACAATGAGCAGTTCTTC. The V call is TRBV20-1, the J call TRBJ2-1; D might be TRBD2 (6 bases). CDR1 is DFQATT and CDR2 is SNEGSKA in the germline V gene (reference sequence). Trimming pared 1 base from V and 2 bases from J, leaving 9 bases between. The CDR3 is 14 amino acids.

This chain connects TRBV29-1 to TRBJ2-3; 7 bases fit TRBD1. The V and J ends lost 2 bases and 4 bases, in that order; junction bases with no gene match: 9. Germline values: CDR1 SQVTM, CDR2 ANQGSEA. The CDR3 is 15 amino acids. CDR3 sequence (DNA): TGCAGCGTTGAAAGGGTCCGACAGGGCGCAGATACGCAGTATTTT. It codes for CSVERVRQGADTQYF.

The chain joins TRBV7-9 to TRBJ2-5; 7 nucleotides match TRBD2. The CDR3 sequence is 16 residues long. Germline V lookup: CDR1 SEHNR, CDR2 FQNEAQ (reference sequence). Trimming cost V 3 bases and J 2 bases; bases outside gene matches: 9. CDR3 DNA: TGTGCCAGCAGCTTTGGGGAGGGCGAGAAGCAAGAGACCCAGTACTTC. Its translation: CASSFGEGEKQETQYF.

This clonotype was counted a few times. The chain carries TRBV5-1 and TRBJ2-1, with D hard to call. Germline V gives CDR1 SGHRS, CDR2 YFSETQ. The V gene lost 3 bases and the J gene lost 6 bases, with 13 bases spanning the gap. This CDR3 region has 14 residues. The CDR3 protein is CASSSTVTGNEQFF. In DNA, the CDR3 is TGCGCCAGCAGCTCGACGGTCACTGGCAATGAGCAGTTCTTC.

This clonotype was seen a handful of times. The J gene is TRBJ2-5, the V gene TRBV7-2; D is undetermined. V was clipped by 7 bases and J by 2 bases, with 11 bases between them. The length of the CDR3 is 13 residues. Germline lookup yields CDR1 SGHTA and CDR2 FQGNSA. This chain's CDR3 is CASTDGRQETQYF. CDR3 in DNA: TGTGCCAGCACGGACGGTCGGCAAGAGACCCAGTACTTC.

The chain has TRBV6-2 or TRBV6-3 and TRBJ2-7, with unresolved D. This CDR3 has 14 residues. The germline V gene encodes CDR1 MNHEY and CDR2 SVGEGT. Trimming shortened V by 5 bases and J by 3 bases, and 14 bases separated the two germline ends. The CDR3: CASSRSSGLYEQYF. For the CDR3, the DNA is TGTGCCAGCAGTAGATCTTCTGGGCTCTACGAGCAGTACTTC.

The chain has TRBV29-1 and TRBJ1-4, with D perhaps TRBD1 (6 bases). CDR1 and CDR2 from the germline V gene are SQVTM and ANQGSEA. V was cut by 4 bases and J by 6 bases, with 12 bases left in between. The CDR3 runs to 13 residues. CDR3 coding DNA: TGCAGCGTTGCAGGGGCTAGGTATGAAAAACTGTTTTTT. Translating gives CSVAGARYEKLFF. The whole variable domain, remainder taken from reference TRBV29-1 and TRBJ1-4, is SAVISQKPSRDICQRGTSLTIQCQVDSQVTMMFWYRQQPGQSLTLIATANQGSEATYESGFVIDKFPISRPNLTFSTLTVSNMSPEDSSIYLCSVAGARYEKLFFGSGTQLSVL.

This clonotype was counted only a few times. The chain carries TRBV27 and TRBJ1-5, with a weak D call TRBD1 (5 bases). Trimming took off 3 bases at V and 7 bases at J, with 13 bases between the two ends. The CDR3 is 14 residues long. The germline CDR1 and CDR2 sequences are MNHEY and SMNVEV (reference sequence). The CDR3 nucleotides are TGTGCCAGCAGTTTTTCAGGGTGGGAACAGCCCCAGCATTTT. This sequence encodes CASSFSGWEQPQHF.

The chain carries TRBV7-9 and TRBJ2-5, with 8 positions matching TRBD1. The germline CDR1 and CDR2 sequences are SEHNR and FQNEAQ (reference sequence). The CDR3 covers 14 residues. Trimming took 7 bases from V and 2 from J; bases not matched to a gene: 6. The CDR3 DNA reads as TGTGCCAGCACCCTACAGGGGGGACAAGAGACCCAGTACTTC. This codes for CASTLQGGQETQYF.

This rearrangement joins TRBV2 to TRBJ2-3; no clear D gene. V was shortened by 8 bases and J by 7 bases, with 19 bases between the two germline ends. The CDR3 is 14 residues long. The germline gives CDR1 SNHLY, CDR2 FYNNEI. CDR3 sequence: CASEVVGSTNTQYF. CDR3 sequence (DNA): TGTGCCAGCGAGGTGGTTGGCTCCACTAATACGCAGTATTTT.

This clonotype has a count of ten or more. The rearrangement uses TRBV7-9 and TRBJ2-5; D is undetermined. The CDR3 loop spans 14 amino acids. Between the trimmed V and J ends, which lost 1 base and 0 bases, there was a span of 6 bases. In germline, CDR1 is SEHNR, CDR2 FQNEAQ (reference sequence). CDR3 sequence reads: CASSLGRDQETQYF. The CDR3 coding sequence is TGTGCCAGCAGCTTAGGACGTGACCAAGAGACCCAGTACTTC.

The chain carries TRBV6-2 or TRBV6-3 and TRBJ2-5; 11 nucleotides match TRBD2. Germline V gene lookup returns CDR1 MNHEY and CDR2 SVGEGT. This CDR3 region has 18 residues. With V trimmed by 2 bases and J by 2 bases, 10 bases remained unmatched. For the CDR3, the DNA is TGTGCCAGCAGTTACCGCCGGGGGACTAGCGGAAGTCAAGAGACCCAGTACTTC. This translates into CASSYRRGTSGSQETQYF.

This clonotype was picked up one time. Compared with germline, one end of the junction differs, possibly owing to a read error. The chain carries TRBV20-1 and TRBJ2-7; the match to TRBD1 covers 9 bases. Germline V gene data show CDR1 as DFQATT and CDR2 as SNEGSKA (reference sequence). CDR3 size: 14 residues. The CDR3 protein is CSASRDREVYEQNF. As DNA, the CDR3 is TGCAGTGCTAGCCGGGACAGGGAGGTCTACGAGCAGAACTTC.

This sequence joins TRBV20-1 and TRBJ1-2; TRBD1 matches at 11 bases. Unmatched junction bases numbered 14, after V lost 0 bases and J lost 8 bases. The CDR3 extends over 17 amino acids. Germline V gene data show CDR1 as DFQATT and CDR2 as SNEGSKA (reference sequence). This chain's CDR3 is CSARDLRGGQGARGYTF. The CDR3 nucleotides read TGCAGTGCTAGAGATCTCCGAGGAGGACAGGGGGCGAGGGGCTACACCTTC.

In nucleotides, the CDR3 is TGTGCCAGCACCTCACTTGGGGTAAGGCGGCAGTACTTC. It encodes CASTSLGVRRQYF. V and J are TRBV3-1 and TRBJ2-5; D unresolved. This CDR3 has 13 residues. Germline V gene data show CDR1 as LGHDT and CDR2 as YNNKEL (reference sequence). V was cut by 7 bases and J by 11 bases, with 20 bases left in between.

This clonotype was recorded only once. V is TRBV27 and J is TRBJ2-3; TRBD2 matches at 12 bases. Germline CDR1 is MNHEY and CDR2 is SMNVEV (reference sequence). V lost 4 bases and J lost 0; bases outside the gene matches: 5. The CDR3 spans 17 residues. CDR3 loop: CASSSAGTSGSTDTQYF. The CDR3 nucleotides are TGTGCCAGCAGTTCCGCCGGGACTAGCGGGAGCACAGATACGCAGTATTTT.

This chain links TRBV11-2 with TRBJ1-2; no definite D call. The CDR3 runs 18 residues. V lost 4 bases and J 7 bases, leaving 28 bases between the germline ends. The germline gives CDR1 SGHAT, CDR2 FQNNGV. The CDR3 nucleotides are TGTGCCAGCAGCTCCGCATCAGGCAGCTCCCATGTAGGTGGTGGCTACACCTTC. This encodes CASSSASGSSHVGGGYTF.

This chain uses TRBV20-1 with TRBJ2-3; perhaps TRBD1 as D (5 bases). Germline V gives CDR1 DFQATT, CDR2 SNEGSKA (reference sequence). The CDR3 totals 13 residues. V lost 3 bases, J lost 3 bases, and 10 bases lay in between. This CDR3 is CSASRQGTDTQYF. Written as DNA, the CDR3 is TGCAGTGCTAGTCGGCAGGGAACAGATACGCAGTATTTT.

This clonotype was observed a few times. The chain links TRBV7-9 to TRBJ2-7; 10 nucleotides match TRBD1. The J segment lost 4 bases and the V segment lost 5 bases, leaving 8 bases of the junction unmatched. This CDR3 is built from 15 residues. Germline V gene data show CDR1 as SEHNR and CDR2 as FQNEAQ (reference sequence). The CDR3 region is CASSPSGQGIYEQYF. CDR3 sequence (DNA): TGTGCCAGCAGCCCCTCGGGACAGGGGATTTACGAGCAGTACTTC.

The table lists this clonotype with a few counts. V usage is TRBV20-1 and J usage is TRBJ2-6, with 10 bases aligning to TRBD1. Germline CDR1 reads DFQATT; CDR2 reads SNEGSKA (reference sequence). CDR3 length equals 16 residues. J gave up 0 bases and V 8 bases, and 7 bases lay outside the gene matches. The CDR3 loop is CSLQTGGYSGANVLTF. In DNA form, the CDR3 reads TGCAGTCTCCAGACAGGGGGCTACTCTGGGGCCAACGTCCTGACTTTC.